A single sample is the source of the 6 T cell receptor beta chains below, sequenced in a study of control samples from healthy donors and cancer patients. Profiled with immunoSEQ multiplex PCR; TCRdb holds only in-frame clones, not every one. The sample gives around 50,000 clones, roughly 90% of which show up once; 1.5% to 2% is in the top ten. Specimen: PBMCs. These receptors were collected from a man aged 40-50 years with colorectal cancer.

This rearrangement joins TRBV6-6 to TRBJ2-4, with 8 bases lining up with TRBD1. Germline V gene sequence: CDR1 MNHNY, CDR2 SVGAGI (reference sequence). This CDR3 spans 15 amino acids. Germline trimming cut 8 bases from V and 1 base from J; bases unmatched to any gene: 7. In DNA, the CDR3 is TGTGCCAGCCAGACAGGGGATGTCGCCAAAAACATTCAGTACTTC. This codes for CASQTGDVAKNIQYF.

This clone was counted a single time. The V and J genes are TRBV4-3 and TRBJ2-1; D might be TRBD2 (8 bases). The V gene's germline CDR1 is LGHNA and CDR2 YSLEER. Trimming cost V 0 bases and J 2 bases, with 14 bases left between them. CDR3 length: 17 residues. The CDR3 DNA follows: TGCGCCAGCAGCCAAGAGATAGCGGGACAGACCTACAATGAGCAGTTCTTC. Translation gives CASSQEIAGQTYNEQFF.

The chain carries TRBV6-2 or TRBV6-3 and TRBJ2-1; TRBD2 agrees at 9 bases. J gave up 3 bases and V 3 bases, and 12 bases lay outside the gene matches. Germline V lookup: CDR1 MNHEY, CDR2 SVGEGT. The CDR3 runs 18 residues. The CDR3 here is CASSYLSSGAQNYNEQFF. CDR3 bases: TGTGCCAGCAGTTATCTCTCTAGCGGGGCCCAGAACTACAATGAGCAGTTCTTC.

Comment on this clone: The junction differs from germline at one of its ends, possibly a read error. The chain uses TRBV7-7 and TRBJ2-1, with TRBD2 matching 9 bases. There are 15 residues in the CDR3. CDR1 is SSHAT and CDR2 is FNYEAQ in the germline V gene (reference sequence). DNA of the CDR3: TGTGCTAGCAGCTTAGTAGCGGGGGCCTACAATGAGCAGTTCTTC. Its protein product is CASSLVAGAYNEQFF.

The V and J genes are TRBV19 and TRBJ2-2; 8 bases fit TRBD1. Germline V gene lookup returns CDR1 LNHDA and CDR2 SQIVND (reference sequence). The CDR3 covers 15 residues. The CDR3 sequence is CASTQTGGNTGELFF. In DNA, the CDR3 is TGTGCTAGCACCCAAACAGGGGGGAACACCGGGGAGCTGTTTTTT.

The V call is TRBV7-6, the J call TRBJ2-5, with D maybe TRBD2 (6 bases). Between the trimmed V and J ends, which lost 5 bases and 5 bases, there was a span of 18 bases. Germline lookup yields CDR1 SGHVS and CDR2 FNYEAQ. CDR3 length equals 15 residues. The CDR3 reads CASSAQGTRVETQYF. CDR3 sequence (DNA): TGTGCCAGCAGCGCCCAAGGGACTCGCGTCGAGACCCAGTACTTC.